The 27 T cell receptor beta chains listed next were all sequenced from one sample in a study of cytomegalovirus exposure and HLA in healthy donors. The PCR contained 60 Vbeta and 13 Jbeta primers. Some clones are missing from TCRdb's copy, which holds only in-frame ones; the method was immunoSEQ multiplex PCR. The profile shows 95,000 to 150,000 clones, roughly 86% of them singletons. The specimen sequenced was PBMCs. These receptors all stem from a man younger than 35 in good health and CMV-seronegative.

The chain recombines TRBV19 with TRBJ1-1, with D uncertain. Germline V gives CDR1 LNHDA, CDR2 SQIVND (reference sequence). The CDR3 loop spans 13 amino acids. Trimming took off 4 bases at V and 7 bases at J, with 13 bases between the two ends. The CDR3, as DNA: TGTGCCAGTAGTACCTACGAGGCTGGTGAAGCTTTCTTT. This encodes CASSTYEAGEAFF.

The chain combines TRBV5-5 with TRBJ2-7, with D possibly TRBD2 on 6 matching bases. Trimming cost V 2 bases and J 1 base, with 16 bases left between them. This CDR3 region has 16 residues. CDR1 SGHKS and CDR2 YYEKEE come from the germline V gene (reference sequence). The CDR3 sequence is CASSFGAGRVSYEQYF. In DNA form, the CDR3 reads TGTGCCAGCAGCTTCGGGGCGGGACGGGTTTCCTACGAGCAGTACTTC.

The chain couples TRBV7-2 to TRBJ2-2; D might be TRBD1 (6 bases). The V and J ends lost 5 bases and 2 bases respectively, with 9 bases between them. Per germline, CDR1 SGHTA and CDR2 FQGNSA. CDR3 length: 14 residues. The CDR3 sequence: CASSLGQNTGELFF. The CDR3 DNA sequence: TGTGCCAGCAGCCTGGGACAAAACACCGGGGAGCTGTTTTTT.

Only a few counts were recorded for this clone. The rearrangement links TRBV7-6 to TRBJ1-1, with D hard to call. Per germline, CDR1 SGHVS and CDR2 FNYEAQ. The V and J ends lost 5 bases and 5 bases respectively, with 12 bases between them. The CDR3 totals 13 residues. The DNA for the CDR3 is TGTGCCAGCAGCCCCCGACTAGGGACTGAAGCTTTCTTT. Its protein product is CASSPRLGTEAFF.

V is TRBV9 and J is TRBJ2-2, with 10 bases aligning to TRBD1. J gave up 0 bases and V 5 bases, and 10 bases lay outside the gene matches. CDR1 is SGDLS, CDR2 YYNGEE, per germline. This CDR3 contains 18 residues. CDR3 nucleotide sequence: TGTGCCAGCAGGTCGCCACGGGGACAGGGGTCGAACACCGGGGAGCTGTTTTTT. Its translation is CASRSPRGQGSNTGELFF.

V usage is TRBV19 and J usage is TRBJ1-1, with D possibly TRBD1 on 6 matching bases. Germline V gene lookup returns CDR1 LNHDA and CDR2 SQIVND (reference sequence). This CDR3 comprises 13 residues. The V end lost 8 bases, the J end lost 1 base, and 11 bases lay between the germline ends. The CDR3 loop is CASGQRGNTEAFF. CDR3 sequence (DNA): TGTGCCAGTGGACAGCGGGGGAACACTGAAGCTTTCTTT.

The chain is built from TRBV16 and TRBJ1-5; weak D call: TRBD1 (5 bases). CDR3 length equals 17 residues. V lost 4 bases and J lost 4, with 20 bases in between. In germline, CDR1 is KGHSY, CDR2 FQNENV. CDR3 sequence reads: CASSRLGGSVSNQPQHF. In nucleotides, the CDR3 is TGTGCCAGCAGCCGCTTGGGGGGTTCTGTAAGTAATCAGCCCCAGCATTTT. Together with reference TRBV16 and TRBJ1-5, the CDR3 gives the full variable domain: GEEVAQTPKHLVRGEGQKAKLYCAPIKGHSYVFWYQQVLKNEFKFLISFQNENVFDETGMPKERFSAKCLPNSPCSLEIQATKLEDSAVYFCASSRLGGSVSNQPQHFGDGTRLSIL.

The chain links TRBV12-5 to TRBJ2-1; D not certain. This CDR3 has 15 amino acids. CDR1 and CDR2 from the germline V gene are LGHNT and FRNRAP. V gave up 6 bases and J gave up 5 bases, with 17 bases separating them. CDR3 protein: CASGHHLETNNEQFF. The DNA for the CDR3 is TGTGCTAGTGGCCACCACTTGGAAACTAACAATGAGCAGTTCTTC. Variable domain in full (rest from reference TRBV12-5 and TRBJ2-1): DARVTQTPRHKVTEMGQEVTMRCQPILGHNTVFWYRQTMMQGLELLAYFRNRAPLDDSGMPKDRFSAEMPDATLATLKIQPSEPRDSAVYFCASGHHLETNNEQFFGPGTRLTVL.

The chain links TRBV4-1 to TRBJ2-1; tentative D call: TRBD1 (5 bases). Germline V gene data show CDR1 as MGHRA and CDR2 as YSYEKL. With 4 bases removed from V and 0 bases from J, the gap between germline ends came to 13 bases. There are 16 residues in the CDR3. CDR3 region: CASSLIKGVSYNEQFF. CDR3 in DNA: TGCGCCAGCAGCCTAATTAAAGGGGTCTCCTACAATGAGCAGTTCTTC.

The V call is TRBV6-5, the J call TRBJ1-2; 7 bases agree with TRBD1. The V and J ends lost 5 bases and 4 bases, in that order; junction bases with no gene match: 10. This CDR3 is built from 15 residues. The germline V gene encodes CDR1 MNHEY and CDR2 SVGAGI. The CDR3 DNA reads as TGTGCCAGCAGTGGAGACAGGGATTCGGGCTATGGCTACACCTTC. Protein sequence: CASSGDRDSGYGYTF.

CDR3 sequence (DNA): TGTGCCAGTAGTTCCCGGGACAGCCCCAACTATGGCTACACCTTC. Amino acids: CASSSRDSPNYGYTF. This sequence joins TRBV19 and TRBJ1-2; TRBD1 aligns across 7 bases. The CDR3 loop spans 15 amino acids. V shed 5 bases, J shed 2 bases, and the junction held 8 bases outside the gene matches. Germline-derived CDR1 and CDR2 are LNHDA and SQIVND (reference sequence).

The chain employs TRBV11-2 and TRBJ2-3; TRBD2 is a possible D gene (5 bases). Trimming took off 4 bases at V and 4 bases at J, with 12 bases between the two ends. Germline V lookup: CDR1 SGHAT, CDR2 FQNNGV. The length of the CDR3 is 14 residues. CDR3 protein: CASSSLGRSDTQYF. CDR3 nucleotide sequence: TGTGCCAGCAGCTCCCTGGGGAGATCAGATACGCAGTATTTT. Using reference TRBV11-2 and TRBJ2-3 for the parts outside the CDR3, the full variable domain is EAGVAQSPRYKIIEKRQSVAFWCNPISGHATLYWYQQILGQGPKLLIQFQNNGVVDDSQLPKDRFSAERLKGVDSTLKIQPAKLEDSAVYLCASSSLGRSDTQYFGPGTRLTVL.

The J gene is TRBJ1-2, the V gene TRBV5-1; D is unclear. This CDR3 is built from 13 residues. The V end lost 2 bases, the J end lost 5 bases, and 10 bases lay between the germline ends. Germline V CDR1 and CDR2: SGHRS, YFSETQ. The CDR3 bases are TGCGCCAGCAGCTTATCGAGCGTTTATGGCTACACCTTC. This codes for CASSLSSVYGYTF.

The genes are TRBV4-1 and TRBJ1-2, with D maybe TRBD1 (5 bases). V shed 1 base and J shed 8 bases, with 8 bases lying between them. Germline values: CDR1 MGHRA, CDR2 YSYEKL. The CDR3 loop spans 12 amino acids. CDR3 in amino acids: CASSQGGVGYTF. In DNA, the CDR3 is TGCGCCAGCAGCCAAGGGGGGGTGGGCTACACCTTC.

The gene calls are TRBV5-1 and TRBJ1-2; D remains ambiguous. The V end was cut by 0 bases, the J end by 2 bases, with 5 bases between. The length of the CDR3 is 13 residues. CDR1 SGHRS and CDR2 YFSETQ come from the germline V gene. As DNA, the CDR3 is TGCGCCAGCAGCTTGGACAGCAACTATGGCTACACCTTC. This sequence encodes CASSLDSNYGYTF.

The chain uses TRBV9 and TRBJ1-1; 10 bases map to TRBD1. In germline, CDR1 is SGDLS, CDR2 YYNGEE. The CDR3 runs 14 residues. V gave up 4 bases and J gave up 10 bases; unmatched junction bases: 10. The CDR3 DNA follows: TGTGCCAGCAGCCCTCGGGACAGGGGCTTGGGAGCTTTCTTT. It encodes CASSPRDRGLGAFF.

The chain recombines TRBV6-5 with TRBJ2-3; 8 bases fit TRBD2. The junction had 2 bases not matched to a gene; V was cut back by 2 bases and J by 1 base. Germline V lookup: CDR1 MNHEY, CDR2 SVGAGI. CDR3 length: 15 residues. In DNA form, the CDR3 reads TGTGCCAGCAGTTACCGGCGGGGGGGCACAGATACGCAGTATTTT. This gives the protein CASSYRRGGTDTQYF.

The chain combines TRBV7-2 with TRBJ1-2; D gene ambiguous. V was clipped by 2 bases and J by 2 bases, with 9 bases between them. CDR3 length: 14 residues. Germline V CDR1 and CDR2: SGHTA, FQGNSA. CDR3 amino acids: CASSLFQQNYGYTF. CDR3 nucleotide sequence: TGTGCCAGCAGCTTATTTCAACAGAACTATGGCTACACCTTC.

This clone was picked up one time. The V call is TRBV9, the J call TRBJ2-5; 9 bases are shared with TRBD2. The CDR3 loop spans 16 amino acids. The germline V gene encodes CDR1 SGDLS and CDR2 YYNGEE. J was trimmed by 5 bases and V by 0 bases; bases with no gene match: 8. The CDR3 loop is CASSVVASGVLETQYF. The CDR3 DNA follows: TGTGCCAGCAGCGTAGTGGCTAGCGGGGTTCTGGAGACCCAGTACTTC.

The chain joins TRBV29-1 to TRBJ2-4; 10 bases agree with TRBD1. The CDR3 sequence is 13 residues long. Germline assignment: CDR1 SQVTM and CDR2 ANQGSEA. J lost 3 bases, V lost 6 bases, and 2 bases had no gene match. In DNA form, the CDR3 reads TGCAGCGTCCGGACAGGGGGCAAAAACATTCAGTACTTC. This translates into CSVRTGGKNIQYF.

This sequence joins TRBV6-6 and TRBJ1-6, with TRBD1 identical over 9 bases. Germline V gene sequence: CDR1 MNHNY, CDR2 SVGAGI (reference sequence). The junction had 7 bases not matched to a gene; V was cut back by 4 bases and J by 9 bases. The CDR3 consists of 15 residues. The CDR3 reads CASSLRTGAGSPLHF. The DNA of the CDR3 is TGTGCCAGCAGTTTAAGGACAGGGGCGGGTTCACCCCTCCACTTT.

V gene TRBV6-6 combines with J gene TRBJ1-6; possible D gene TRBD1, 5 bases. Trimming removed 2 bases at V and 3 bases at J, with 8 bases between. Germline V gene lookup returns CDR1 MNHNY and CDR2 SVGAGI (reference sequence). The CDR3 extends over 15 amino acids. Here the CDR3 DNA reads TGTGCCAGCAGTTACGTAACAGGCTATAATTCACCCCTCCACTTT. Residues: CASSYVTGYNSPLHF.

This clone was counted a few times. The chain uses TRBV28 and TRBJ1-6; D is unclear. Germline assignment: CDR1 MDHEN and CDR2 SYDVKM. Trimming left V 6 bases short and J 13 bases short, with 10 bases between. The CDR3 is 11 residues long. CDR3 amino acids: CASSATRPLHF. CDR3 nucleotides: TGTGCCAGCAGCGCAACTAGGCCCCTCCACTTT.

The chain is built from TRBV10-3 and TRBJ1-5; 7 bases are a match to TRBD1. The trim removed 0 bases at V and 3 bases at J, leaving 5 bases unmatched. Germline V gene lookup returns CDR1 ENHRY and CDR2 SYGVKD. CDR3 length: 16 amino acids. The CDR3 DNA follows: TGTGCCATCAGTGAGTCGGCAGGGGGAGTCAATCAGCCCCAGCATTTT. Amino acid sequence: CAISESAGGVNQPQHF.

This rearrangement joins TRBV15 to TRBJ2-1, with TRBD2 identical over 10 bases. The CDR3 has 17 amino acids. The V gene end was trimmed by 3 bases and the J gene end by 7 bases; junction bases not matched to a gene: 12. Germline V lookup: CDR1 LNHNV, CDR2 YYDKDF (reference sequence). In DNA, the CDR3 is TGTGCCACCAGCAGGAGGGGGGGAGCGGGGGGGCCGAATGAGCAGTTCTTC. Its translation: CATSRRGGAGGPNEQFF.

Details on this clone: In the same sample, other DNA sequences code for this CDR3. The CDR3 here is CASSGGGSNTGELFF. The CDR3, as DNA: TGTGCCAGTAGCGGCGGGGGGTCGAACACCGGGGAGCTGTTTTTT. The chain uses TRBV13 and TRBJ2-2, with 8 positions matching TRBD2. The J segment lost 0 bases and the V segment lost 9 bases, leaving 6 bases of the junction unmatched. This CDR3 has 15 amino acids. Germline loops: CDR1 PRHDT, CDR2 FYEKMQ (reference sequence).

The chain links TRBV11-2 to TRBJ1-2, with 9 bases lining up with TRBD1. V lost 5 bases, J lost 8 bases, and 6 bases stayed unmatched. CDR3 length equals 13 residues. In germline, CDR1 is SGHAT, CDR2 FQNNGV. As DNA, the CDR3 is TGTGCCAGCAGCCACGGGACAGGGAAGGGCTACACCTTC. This codes for CASSHGTGKGYTF.